The text below deals with one T cell receptor (beta chain). Its antigen remains unidentified. No much larger clone exists at a distance of one base, and base qualities are not known. The cysteine opens and the phenylalanine closes a CDR3 of 16 amino acids. Only CDR3 DNA remains: 48 bases, in frame from the first base. CDR1 and CDR2, per the germline V gene, are ENHRY and SYGVKD. The V end loses 2 bases and the J end loses 3 bases, and a stretch of 13 bases separates them. TCRbeta CDR3 regions were amplified from genomic DNA using the immunoSEQ Assay, a bias-controlled multiplex PCR. Per the source publication's procedure: Nucleated cell counts per sample were estimated from amplification of reference gene primers within the assay. Sequence reads were collapsed and filtered to measure the absolute abundance of every unique TCRbeta CDR3 rearrangement. For each sample, productive Simpson clonality was calculated as the square root of Simpson's diversity index over productive rearrangements. This immuneACCESS table, as held by TCRdb, lists in-frame sequences with V and J called but not all clones. Of the missing ones, under half trace to an unresolved V gene in checked studies; the others have no known cause. V and J calls and clone size are given by that table; D and trimming were obtained from the DNA. In all, the sample holds some 130,000 clones, and roughly 90% of those were seen once. Together, the top ten hold 4% to 5% of the sample.

This sample was included in a study of blood T cell repertoires in COVID-19 (dated by TCRdb to 2018 to 2021). Concerning the study at large: Collaborator samples came from the United States, Italy and Spain and covered acute and convalescent phases of COVID-19. The prospective study material was composed of cDNA or gDNA derived from T cells, B-cell-depleted T cells, or PBMCs. Deeply sampled blood TCRbeta repertoires from subjects exposed to, actively infected with, or recovered from COVID-19 were included in the dataset. The repertoires were made available in a free public database intended to serve as a resource for research on the immune response to SARS-CoV-2. The samples were drawn from the first 160 participants of the ongoing ImmuneRACE study and from some 1,300 subjects provided by 6 global collaborators. Sample metadata almost always included a de-identified subject ID, COVID-19 status, age in years and sex. Where HLA class I and class II types were available, the types were taken from metadata supplied by the sample provider, not from assay-based typing.

What the authors observed across the whole study: The quantity of clinical and demographic metadata differed by source and by participant and was supplied without curation.

In Seattle, one collaborating source enrolled patients while the infection was active and tracked those patients longitudinally over the course of disease. Whole blood was collected in K2EDTA tubes by collaborating institutions according to the institutions' own protocols. For TCRbeta analysis, collaborators shipped samples as frozen whole blood, isolated PBMCs, or DNA extracted from either of those sample types. This receptor chain uses TRBV10-3 and TRBJ1-4, with the D gene not clear enough to name. Sequenced sample: peripheral blood. This TCR was sampled from a man in his 60s with COVID-19, enrolled during active disease. The CDR3 here reads CAISEEGAGSNEKLFF. The DNA sequence is TGTGCCATCAGTGAGGAGGGTGCGGGGTCTAATGAAAAACTGTTTTTT.